Following are 16 T cell receptor beta chains from one sample sequenced in a study of cytomegalovirus exposure and HLA in healthy donors. The PCR had 60 Vbeta and 13 Jbeta primers. Repertoires were generated with immunoSEQ multiplex PCR, while TCRdb's copy carries only in-frame clones and drops some. The sample has roughly 73,000 clones. The specimen was PBMCs. The source is a man aged 50-59 years in good health and CMV-seropositive.

The J gene is TRBJ2-2, the V gene TRBV13; maybe TRBD1 (5 bases). V lost 4 bases and J 3 bases, leaving 15 bases between the germline ends. Germline loops: CDR1 PRHDT, CDR2 FYEKMQ (reference sequence). The CDR3 consists of 16 residues. The CDR3 DNA sequence: TGTGCCAGCAGCTCGTCGACAGACCCATACACCGGGGAGCTGTTTTTT. It translates to CASSSSTDPYTGELFF.

The gene calls are TRBV2 and TRBJ2-3; a weak D match, TRBD1 (6 bases). The CDR3 extends over 15 amino acids. CDR1 is SNHLY, CDR2 FYNNEI, per germline. Deletions cut 6 bases from V and 0 bases from J, with 13 bases between. The CDR3: CASSSTGISTDTQYF. In DNA, the CDR3 is TGTGCCAGCAGCTCGACAGGCATTAGCACAGATACGCAGTATTTT.

The rearrangement joins TRBV28 to TRBJ1-2; 8 nucleotides agree with TRBD1. The CDR3 loop spans 16 amino acids. Germline V gives CDR1 MDHEN, CDR2 SYDVKM. J lost 4 bases, V lost 8 bases, and 15 bases had no gene match. The CDR3 DNA reads TGTGCCAGCCAGGGGTCAGGGGGCGTATTTAGCTATGGCTACACCTTC. Its protein product is CASQGSGGVFSYGYTF.

This rearrangement joins TRBV5-1 to TRBJ2-7; TRBD2 matches 9 bases. Trimming cost V 2 bases and J 6 bases; bases outside gene matches: 15. The CDR3 is made up of 17 amino acids. Germline values: CDR1 SGHRS, CDR2 YFSETQ. In DNA form, the CDR3 reads TGCGCCAGCAGCTTAGGCCCAAGTAGCGGGAGAGGAGGCGAGCAGTACTTC. As protein: CASSLGPSSGRGGEQYF.

This rearrangement joins TRBV4-1 to TRBJ1-2; D unresolved. CDR3 length: 16 amino acids. The germline V gene has CDR1 MGHRA and CDR2 YSYEKL. V lost 0 bases and J lost 4, with 15 bases in between. The CDR3 sequence is CASSQDPGEGTYGYTF. Here the CDR3 DNA reads TGCGCCAGCAGCCAAGACCCAGGAGAGGGAACCTATGGCTACACCTTC.

DNA for the CDR3: TGCGCCAGCAGCTTGAAGTCCGGGACAGCTAGGGATACGCAGTATTTT. Protein product: CASSLKSGTARDTQYF. This chain connects TRBV5-1 to TRBJ2-3, with 7 bases aligning to TRBD1. The CDR3 consists of 16 residues. From germline, CDR1 is SGHRS and CDR2 YFSETQ. J was trimmed by 6 bases and V by 1 base; bases with no gene match: 11.

J is TRBJ1-1 and V is TRBV7-2; D remains ambiguous. V lost 2 bases and J lost 1, with 5 bases in between. Germline V CDR1 and CDR2: SGHTA, FQGNSA. The length of the CDR3 is 13 residues. CDR3 protein: CASSLSGNTEAFF. The CDR3 DNA sequence: TGTGCCAGCAGCTTATCAGGGAACACTGAAGCTTTCTTT.

V is TRBV30 and J is TRBJ1-4, with TRBD1 matching 7 bases. This CDR3 region has 17 residues. Trimming removed 1 base from V and 8 bases from J; junction bases left unmatched: 16. In germline, CDR1 is GTSNPN, CDR2 SVGIG (reference sequence). In DNA, the CDR3 is TGTGCCTGGAGTGGAAGGGGGTTGACGGGGACAGACGAAAAACTGTTTTTT. Its translation is CAWSGRGLTGTDEKLFF.

The chain uses TRBV18 and TRBJ1-1; TRBD1 might be the D (5 bases). Germline V gives CDR1 KGHSH, CDR2 LQKENI. This CDR3 contains 13 residues. V lost 2 bases and J lost 4, with 8 bases in between. The CDR3 DNA is TGTGCCAGCTCACCAGGAGGGACCACTGAAGCTTTCTTT. Translating gives CASSPGGTTEAFF.

This chain connects TRBV2 to TRBJ2-1, with 7 positions matching TRBD2. V was pared by 4 bases and J by 4 bases, with 7 bases of the junction left unmatched. Germline CDR1 and CDR2: SNHLY and FYNNEI. The CDR3 is 15 amino acids. In DNA form, the CDR3 reads TGTGCCAGCAGTGGGCAGGGAGGGACTTACAATGAGCAGTTCTTC. Protein sequence: CASSGQGGTYNEQFF.

The chain has TRBV28 and TRBJ2-7, with 8 positions matching TRBD2. The CDR3 is 14 amino acids. The germline V gene has CDR1 MDHEN and CDR2 SYDVKM. V dropped 3 bases and J dropped 9; count of bases not matched to a gene: 10. CDR3: CASSLSRGGQWQYV. CDR3 coding DNA: TGTGCCAGCAGTTTGAGTCGGGGGGGGCAATGGCAGTACGTC.

The chain is built from TRBV4-1 and TRBJ2-6; 8 positions agree with TRBD1. V lost 1 base, J lost 9 bases, and 11 bases stayed unmatched. Germline loops: CDR1 MGHRA, CDR2 YSYEKL. The CDR3 runs 17 residues. CDR3 nucleotide sequence: TGCGCCAGCAGCCAAGGCCTACGACAGGGGCCTCACAACGTCCTGACTTTC. Translated: CASSQGLRQGPHNVLTF.

This chain uses TRBV2 with TRBJ1-5; D possibly corresponds to TRBD1 (5 bases). The CDR3 is 13 amino acids. Germline loops: CDR1 SNHLY, CDR2 FYNNEI. The V end was cut by 8 bases, the J end by 9 bases, with 17 bases between. The CDR3 nucleotides are TGTGCCAGCCGAGTGGCGGGGGGGACGCCCCAGCATTTT. This encodes CASRVAGGTPQHF.

The CDR3 is CASSVRQGRNGRSSYEQYV. CDR3 nucleotide sequence: TGTGCCAGCAGCGTACGACAGGGGCGGAACGGGAGGAGCTCCTACGAGCAGTACGTC. J is TRBJ2-7 and V is TRBV9; possible D gene TRBD1, 8 bases. Trimming removed 1 base from V and 0 bases from J, with 23 bases in between. CDR3 size: 19 residues. From germline, CDR1 is SGDLS and CDR2 YYNGEE.

The chain employs TRBV27 and TRBJ2-7; 9 bases are a match to TRBD1. Looked up from germline, CDR1 is MNHEY and CDR2 is SMNVEV (reference sequence). J gave up 3 bases and V 10 bases, and 7 bases lay outside the gene matches. The CDR3 covers 13 residues. CDR3 residues: CATTGGQLYEQYF. The CDR3 DNA sequence: TGTGCCACCACAGGGGGCCAACTCTACGAGCAGTACTTC.

V is TRBV19 and J is TRBJ1-1; a possible D gene is TRBD1 (6 bases). V lost 4 bases and J lost 2, with 17 bases in between. CDR1 is LNHDA and CDR2 is SQIVND in the germline V gene (reference sequence). This CDR3 has 16 residues. This CDR3 is CASSNRNWGGNTEAFF. As DNA, the CDR3 is TGTGCCAGTAGTAATCGGAACTGGGGGGGCAACACTGAAGCTTTCTTT.